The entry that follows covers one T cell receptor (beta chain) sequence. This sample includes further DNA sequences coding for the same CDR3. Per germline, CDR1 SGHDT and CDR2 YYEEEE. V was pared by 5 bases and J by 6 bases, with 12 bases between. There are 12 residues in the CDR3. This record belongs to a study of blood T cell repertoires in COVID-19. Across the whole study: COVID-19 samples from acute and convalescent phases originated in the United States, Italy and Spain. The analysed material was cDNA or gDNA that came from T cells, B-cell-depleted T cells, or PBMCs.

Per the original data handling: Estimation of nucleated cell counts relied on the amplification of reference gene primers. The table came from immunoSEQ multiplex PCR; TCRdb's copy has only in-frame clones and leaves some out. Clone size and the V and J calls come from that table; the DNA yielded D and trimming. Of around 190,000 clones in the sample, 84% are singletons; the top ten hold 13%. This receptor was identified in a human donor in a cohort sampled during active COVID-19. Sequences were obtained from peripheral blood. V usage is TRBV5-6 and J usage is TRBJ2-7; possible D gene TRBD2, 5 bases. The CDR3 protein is CASSLRGREQYF. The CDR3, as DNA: TGTGCCAGCAGTTTGAGAGGGCGCGAGCAGTACTTC.